The TCR beta chain under discussion was sequenced for a study of identical twins. A few counts support this clonotype. From germline, CDR1 is LNHDA and CDR2 SQIVND (reference sequence). CDR3 size: 14 residues. The V end was cut by 7 bases, the J end by 5 bases, with 15 bases between. TCRdb re-analysed the 5' RACE reads in MiXCR, keeping a single row per CDR3 protein. The sample carries 200,000 to 300,000 distinct CDR3 sequences, over 9.5% recorded once. This TCR came from a man aged 50-60 years in good health. The specimen was memory T cells sorted from blood. This chain uses TRBV19 with TRBJ2-1, with D possibly matching TRBD2 (6 bases). The CDR3 DNA sequence: TGTGCCAGTAAACCGCTAGCGACAAACAATGAGCAGTTCTTC. Amino acids: CASKPLATNNEQFF.